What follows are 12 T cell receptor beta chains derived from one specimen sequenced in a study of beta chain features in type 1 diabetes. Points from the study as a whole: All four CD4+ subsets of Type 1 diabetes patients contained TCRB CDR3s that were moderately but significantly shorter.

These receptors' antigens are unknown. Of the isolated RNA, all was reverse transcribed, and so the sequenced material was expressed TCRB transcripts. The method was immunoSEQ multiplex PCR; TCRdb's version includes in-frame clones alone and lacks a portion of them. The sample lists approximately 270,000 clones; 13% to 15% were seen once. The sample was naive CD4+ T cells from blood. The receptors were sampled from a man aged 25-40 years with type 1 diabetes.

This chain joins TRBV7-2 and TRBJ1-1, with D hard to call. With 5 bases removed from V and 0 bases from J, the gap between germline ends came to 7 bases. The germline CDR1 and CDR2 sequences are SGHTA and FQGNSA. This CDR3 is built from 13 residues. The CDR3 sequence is CASSQTLNTEAFF. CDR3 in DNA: TGTGCCAGCAGCCAGACACTGAACACTGAAGCTTTCTTT.

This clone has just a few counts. The CDR3 sequence: CASSLRQGALTDTQYF. DNA for the CDR3: TGCGCCAGCAGCTTGAGGCAGGGGGCATTGACAGATACGCAGTATTTT. The chain combines TRBV5-1 with TRBJ2-3, with TRBD1 matching 8 bases. CDR1 is SGHRS and CDR2 is YFSETQ in the germline V gene. The CDR3 has 16 residues. Trimming cost V 1 base and J 3 bases; bases outside gene matches: 7.

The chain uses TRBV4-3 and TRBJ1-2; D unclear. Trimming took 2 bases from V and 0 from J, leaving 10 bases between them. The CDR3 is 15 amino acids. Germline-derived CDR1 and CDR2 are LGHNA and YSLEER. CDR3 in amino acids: CASSQWATANYGYTF. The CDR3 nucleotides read TGCGCCAGCAGCCAATGGGCCACAGCTAACTATGGCTACACCTTC.

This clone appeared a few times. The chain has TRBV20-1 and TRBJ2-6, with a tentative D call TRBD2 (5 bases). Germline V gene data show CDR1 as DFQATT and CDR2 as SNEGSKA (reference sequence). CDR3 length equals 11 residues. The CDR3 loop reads CRGSGSNVLTF. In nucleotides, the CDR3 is TGCAGGGGTTCGGGGTCCAACGTCCTGACTTTC.

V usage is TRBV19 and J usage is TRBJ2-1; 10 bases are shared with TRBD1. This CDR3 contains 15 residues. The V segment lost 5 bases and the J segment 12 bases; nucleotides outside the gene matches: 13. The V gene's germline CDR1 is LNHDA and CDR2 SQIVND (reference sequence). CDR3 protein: CASSSAGTGALGQFF. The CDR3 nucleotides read TGTGCCAGTAGTTCAGCGGGGACAGGGGCCCTCGGGCAGTTCTTC.

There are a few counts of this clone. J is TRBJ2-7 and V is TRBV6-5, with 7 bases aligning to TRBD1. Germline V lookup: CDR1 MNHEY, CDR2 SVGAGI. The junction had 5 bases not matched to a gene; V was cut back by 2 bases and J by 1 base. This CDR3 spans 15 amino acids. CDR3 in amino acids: CASSYDVTGSYEQYF. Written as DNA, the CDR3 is TGTGCCAGCAGTTACGATGTGACAGGGTCCTACGAGCAGTACTTC.

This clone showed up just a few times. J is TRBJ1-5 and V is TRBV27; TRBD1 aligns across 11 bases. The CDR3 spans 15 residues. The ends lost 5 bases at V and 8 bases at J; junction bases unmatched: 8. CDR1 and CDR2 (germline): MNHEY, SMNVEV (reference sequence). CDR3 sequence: CASSPWTGGLEPQHF. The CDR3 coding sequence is TGTGCCAGCAGTCCTTGGACAGGGGGCCTTGAGCCCCAGCATTTT.

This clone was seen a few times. The CDR3 DNA is TGCGCCAGCGGGGAGGCTCAAGAGACCCAGTACTTC. Protein product: CASGEAQETQYF. The V call is TRBV5-1, the J call TRBJ2-5, with D maybe TRBD2 (6 bases). The CDR3 length is 12 residues. From germline, CDR1 is SGHRS and CDR2 YFSETQ. V shed 7 bases and J shed 2 bases, with 9 bases lying between them. Full variable domain (outside the CDR3, taken from reference TRBV5-1 and TRBJ2-5): KAGVTQTPRYLIKTRGQQVTLSCSPISGHRSVSWYQQTPGQGLQFLFEYFSETQRNKGNFPGRFSGRQFSNSRSEMNVSTLELGDSALYLCASGEAQETQYFGPGTRLLVL.

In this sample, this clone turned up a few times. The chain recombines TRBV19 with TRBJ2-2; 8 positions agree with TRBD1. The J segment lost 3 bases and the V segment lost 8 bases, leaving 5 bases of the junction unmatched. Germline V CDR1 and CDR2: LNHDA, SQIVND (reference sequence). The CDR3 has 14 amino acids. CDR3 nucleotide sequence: TGTGCCAGTTGGACAGGGCGTTACACCGGGGAGCTGTTTTTT. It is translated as CASWTGRYTGELFF.

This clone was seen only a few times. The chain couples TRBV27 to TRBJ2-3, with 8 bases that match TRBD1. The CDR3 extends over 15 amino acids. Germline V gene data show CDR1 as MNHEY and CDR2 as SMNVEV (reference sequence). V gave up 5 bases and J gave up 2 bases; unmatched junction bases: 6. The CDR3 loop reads CASSPRTGNTDTQYF. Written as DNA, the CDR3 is TGTGCCAGCAGTCCGAGGACAGGGAACACAGATACGCAGTATTTT.

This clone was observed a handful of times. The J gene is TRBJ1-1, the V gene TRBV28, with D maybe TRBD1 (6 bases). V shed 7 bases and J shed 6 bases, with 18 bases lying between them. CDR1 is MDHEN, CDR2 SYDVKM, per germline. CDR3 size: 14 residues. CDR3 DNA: TGTGCCAGCATCCGCCATAGAGGGGGTTCTGAAGCTTTCTTT. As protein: CASIRHRGGSEAFF.

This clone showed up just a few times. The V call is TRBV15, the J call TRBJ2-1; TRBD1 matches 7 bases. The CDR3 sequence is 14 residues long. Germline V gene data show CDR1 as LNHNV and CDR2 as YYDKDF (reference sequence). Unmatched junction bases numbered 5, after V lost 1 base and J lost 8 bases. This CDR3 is CATSRVTGTYEQFF. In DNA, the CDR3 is TGTGCCACCAGCAGAGTGACAGGGACCTATGAGCAGTTCTTC.